This TCR beta chain was identified during a study of blood T cell repertoires in COVID-19. About the study: From the United States, Italy and Spain came samples of acute and convalescent COVID-19. In each case, the material was cDNA or gDNA derived from T cells, B-cell-depleted T cells, or PBMCs.

Trimming took off 7 bases at V and 3 bases at J, with 15 bases between the two ends. This CDR3 is built from 15 residues. In germline, CDR1 is SEHNR, CDR2 FQNEAQ (reference sequence). Assay: immunoSEQ multiplex PCR; the TCRdb copy retains only in-frame clones and omits some. This sample has approximately 130,000 clones, with about nine tenths found just once. The sequence derives from a man aged 50 to 59 with active COVID-19. Input material: peripheral blood. This chain uses TRBV7-9 with TRBJ1-4; possible D gene TRBD1, 6 bases. The CDR3 DNA follows: TGTGCCAGCAACCCGCAGGGGAAATCTAATGAAAAACTGTTTTTT. Translation gives CASNPQGKSNEKLFF.